The present T cell receptor beta chain was sequenced within a study of blood T cell repertoires in COVID-19. As for the study in general: Sites in the United States, Italy and Spain provided acute and convalescent COVID-19 samples. The cDNA or gDNA used as material had been derived from T cells, B-cell-depleted T cells, or PBMCs.

CDR1 is SGHTA, CDR2 FQGNSA, per germline. The CDR3 extends over 15 amino acids. The V end was cut by 2 bases, the J end by 9 bases, with 20 bases between. Authors' data handling: Reference gene primer amplification gave estimated nucleated cell counts. Profiling relied on immunoSEQ multiplex PCR, and the TCRdb table lists in-frame clones only, not all of them. The V and J calls and clone size were taken over from that table, and D and trimming were inferred from the DNA. Here the sample spans some 45,000 clones, roughly four fifths being singletons. V and J are TRBV7-2 and TRBJ2-7; D might be TRBD1 (6 bases). Sequenced sample: peripheral blood. The sequence was obtained from a woman aged 55-75 years with acute or convalescent COVID-19. CDR3 sequence: CASSLLRGSPQGQYF. The CDR3 region has the DNA TGTGCCAGCAGCTTACTTAGGGGGTCCCCCCAGGGGCAGTACTTC.